This T cell receptor beta chain was observed in a study of neoadjuvant anti-PD-1 for oral cavity cancer. Only in-frame clones appear in the TCRdb table, and some are missing; sequencing was by immunoSEQ multiplex PCR. Here the sample spans just over 14,000 clones, about three quarters being singletons. Germline V CDR1 and CDR2: SGDLS, YYNGEE. V shed 3 bases and J shed 6 bases, with 11 bases lying between them. CDR3 length: 13 residues. The material sequenced was PBMCs, taken before nivolumab (anti-PD-1) treatment. The rearrangement joins TRBV9 to TRBJ2-3; D is undetermined. This sequence was found in a person aged 35-80 years with oral cavity squamous cell carcinoma. This chain's CDR3 is CASSDLRVDTQYF. The CDR3 DNA follows: TGTGCCAGCAGCGACCTTCGGGTGGATACGCAGTATTTT.